The T cell receptor beta chain described here comes from a study of blood T cell repertoires in COVID-19. This clone was recorded at least ten times. Profiled with immunoSEQ multiplex PCR; TCRdb holds only in-frame clones, not every one. The sample shows around 300,000 clones, around 90% of them seen only once. Deletions cut 1 base from V and 3 bases from J, with 9 bases between. CDR3 length: 14 residues. Germline-derived CDR1 and CDR2 are SGHNT and YYREEE (reference sequence). All enrollees were about 18 to 89 years old and from about two dozen US areas. Donors in Cohort 3 counted as recovered after two negative PCRs, clearance, or symptom resolution.

The chain carries TRBV5-4 and TRBJ2-3; TRBD1 might be the D (5 bases). The TCR comes from a woman between 50 and 59 years old who had recovered from COVID-19. Sequencing was performed on PBMCs or T cells enriched from blood (not recorded which). CDR3 sequence: CASSLRGFTDTQYF. CDR3 sequence (DNA): TGTGCCAGCAGCTTGAGGGGTTTTACAGATACGCAGTATTTT.